This T cell receptor (beta chain) emerged from a study of blood T cell repertoires in COVID-19 (dated by TCRdb to the early 2020s). Regarding the research as a whole: Collaborator samples came from the United States, Italy and Spain and covered acute and convalescent phases of COVID-19. The material from the prospective study consisted of cDNA or gDNA derived from T cells, B-cell-depleted T cells, or PBMCs. The samples were drawn from the first 160 participants of the ongoing ImmuneRACE study and from over 950 subjects provided by 6 global collaborators. HLA class I and class II types, where available, came from metadata supplied by the sample provider rather than from assay-based typing. Subjects who had been exposed to COVID-19, were actively infected with it, or had recovered from it provided the deeply sampled blood TCRbeta repertoires that made up the dataset. The repertoires were released in a freely available public database intended as a resource for research on the immune response to SARS-CoV-2. The sample metadata nearly always contained a de-identified subject ID, COVID-19 status, age in years and sex.

The table lists this clone with a count of one. What antigen it recognizes has not been identified. No qualities accompany the bases; no much larger clone lies one base away. Here is what the overall study found, with its caveats: How much clinical and demographic metadata was included differed by source and by participant, and the metadata was provided uncurated.

The CDR3 runs 17 amino acids, cysteine and phenylalanine included. Only the CDR3 DNA stays, 51 bases, in frame from base 1. V gives up 3 bases and J gives up 0 bases, and the segment between their germline ends measures 18 bases. Taken from the germline V gene, the CDR1 and CDR2 loops are SGHTS and YDEGEE. Each collaborating institution followed its own protocols to collect whole blood in K2EDTA tubes. For TCRbeta analysis, collaborators shipped samples in one of three forms: frozen whole blood, isolated PBMCs, or DNA extracted from either of those sample types. TCRbeta CDR3 regions were amplified from genomic DNA using the immunoSEQ Assay, a bias-controlled multiplex PCR. As for how the authors treated the data: The number of nucleated cells in each sample was estimated from the amplification of reference gene primers within the assay. To quantify the absolute abundance of each unique TCRbeta CDR3 rearrangement, sequence reads were collapsed and filtered. Productive Simpson clonality was computed per sample as the square root of Simpson's diversity index over productive rearrangements. TCRdb retrieved this table from immuneACCESS and kept in-frame rearrangements only. Not all clones are present; in checked studies, unresolved V genes account for under half, and no reason is known for the remainder. V and J calls and clone size come straight from that table; D and trimming were deduced from the DNA. This sample gives 190,000 or so clones in total; approximately 87% of them show up just once. Roughly 0.78% of the sample goes to the ten largest clones.

Sequencing was done on a sample of peripheral blood. The clonotype comes from a woman in her seventies with acute or convalescent COVID-19. The rearranged segments are TRBV5-8 and TRBJ1-2; no D gene call is confident. The DNA is TGTGCCAGCAGCTCCGGGTCCACTCCGGCGGCTAACTATGGCTACACCTTC. It codes for CASSSGSTPAANYGYTF.